The clone carrying this T cell receptor beta chain was counted a single time. The antigen remains unidentified. Using immunoSEQ multiplex PCR, the repertoire was profiled, and TCRdb retains in-frame clones only, with some absent. Of roughly 34,000 clones listed, around 94% were seen once; the top ten hold 2.3%. The data were obtained in a study of PD-1 blockade in classical Hodgkin lymphoma. Time point of the sample: newly diagnosed, previously untreated cHL patient sample. Comparators were PBMCs taken from newly diagnosed, untreated classical Hodgkin lymphoma. V dropped 6 bases and J dropped 4 bases, with 13 bases sitting between them. In germline, CDR1 is SGHVS, CDR2 FQNEAQ. The CDR3 spans 14 residues. Findings of the study overall: Newly diagnosed patients were reported to exhibit reduced baseline TCR diversity relative to healthy donors.

The chain couples TRBV7-8 to TRBJ1-3; maybe TRBD1 (6 bases). The sample comprised peripheral blood mononuclear cells (PBMCs). This TCR was recovered from a human donor with classical Hodgkin lymphoma. The CDR3 is CASRGGRLGNTIYF. CDR3 coding DNA: TGTGCCAGCAGAGGGGGGCGGTTGGGAAACACCATATATTTT.